Listed below are T cell receptor beta chains from one sample, sequenced in a study of T cells after posttransplantation cyclophosphamide. Method: immunoSEQ multiplex PCR; TCRdb's copy keeps in-frame clones and lacks some. The table lists roughly 35,000 clones, with no singletons. Sequencing was done on a sample of PBMCs. Every receptor here comes from a woman aged 45-60 years in good health and a related stem cell transplant donor. Each CDR3 is given with its conserved first and last residue. A D gene is named only where the DNA matches it firmly. The size entry is marked missing in some rows and otherwise reads once, few, many or a size class.

J,D,V,size,length,CDR3,DNA
TRBJ2-7,NA,TRBV5-8,many,14,CASSLRTGLGEQYF,TGTGCCAGCAGCTTACGTACAGGGTTGGGGGAGCAGTACTTC
TRBJ2-3,NA,TRBV9,few,16,CASSVEADWDTDTQYF,TGTGCCAGCAGCGTAGAGGCGGACTGGGACACAGATACGCAGTATTTT
TRBJ1-2,TRBD1,TRBV6-1,many,15,CASSAGQGLTHGYTF,TGTGCCAGCAGTGCGGGACAGGGTCTCACTCATGGCTACACCTTC
TRBJ1-2,TRBD1,TRBV10-3,many,14,CAISEGRGPYGYTF,TGTGCCATCAGTGAGGGCAGGGGGCCCTATGGCTACACCTTC
TRBJ2-7,TRBD2,TRBV28,many,15,CASSLSGDYSYEQYF,TGTGCCAGCAGTTTATCGGGGGACTACTCCTACGAGCAGTACTTC
TRBJ2-1,NA,TRBV25-1,few,16,CASSELGRGRYNEQFF,TGTGCCAGCAGTGAATTAGGCAGGGGCCGCTACAATGAGCAGTTCTTC
TRBJ2-7,NA,TRBV6-5,many,14,CASSFRDRNYEQYF,TGTGCCAGCAGTTTCCGTGACAGGAACTACGAGCAGTACTTC
TRBJ1-1,NA,TRBV7-9,many,16,CASSLWGGGTNTEAFF,TGTGCCAGCAGCTTATGGGGAGGGGGAACGAACACTGAAGCTTTCTTT
TRBJ2-7,TRBD2,TRBV7-6,few,15,CASSLIAGGSDEQYF,TGTGCCAGCAGCTTGATAGCGGGAGGTTCGGACGAGCAGTACTTC
TRBJ2-7,NA,TRBV27,many,15,CASSPSAPVSYEQYF,TGTGCCAGCAGCCCCTCAGCGCCCGTATCCTACGAGCAGTACTTC
TRBJ2-1,NA,TRBV13,many,17,CASKGKGKPPSYNEQFF,TGTGCCAGCAAGGGGAAAGGGAAGCCCCCCTCCTACAATGAGCAGTTCTTC
TRBJ2-7,TRBD1,TRBV7-6,NA,15,CASSLAGTGAYEQYF,TGTGCCAGCAGCTTAGCGGGGACAGGGGCGTACGAGCAGTACTTC
TRBJ2-3,NA,TRBV27,many,17,CASSLKLWGPLTDTQYF,TGTGCCAGCAGTTTGAAACTCTGGGGGCCCCTCACAGATACGCAGTATTTT
TRBJ2-7,TRBD2,TRBV7-2,few,14,CASSFRGRPHEQYF,TGTGCCAGCAGCTTTCGCGGGAGGCCCCACGAGCAGTACTTC
TRBJ1-1,NA,TRBV12-3/TRBV12-4,many,14,CASSLTGGNTEAFF,TGTGCCAGCAGTTTAACGGGGGGGAACACTGAAGCTTTCTTT
TRBJ2-5,NA,TRBV29-1,NA,14,CSAAESGSRETQYF,TGCAGCGCCGCGGAAAGTGGTTCTCGAGAGACCCAGTACTTC
TRBJ1-1,NA,TRBV28,many,13,CASSLGTRKAAFF,TGTGCCAGCAGTTTAGGTACCAGGAAGGCGGCTTTCTTT
TRBJ2-3,TRBD2,TRBV2,many,14,CASKAGGYTDTQYF,TGTGCCAGCAAAGCGGGAGGATACACAGATACGCAGTATTTT
TRBJ1-5,TRBD1,TRBV12-3/TRBV12-4,many,14,CASSYTGGPQPQHF,TGTGCCAGCAGCTATACAGGGGGCCCTCAGCCCCAGCATTTT
TRBJ2-1,NA,TRBV18,many,16,CASSPWVRGSYNEQFF,TGTGCCAGCTCCCCCTGGGTCAGGGGCTCCTACAATGAGCAGTTCTTC
TRBJ1-1,TRBD1,TRBV12-3/TRBV12-4,many,15,CASSNTGTANTEAFF,TGTGCCAGCAGCAATACCGGGACAGCTAACACTGAAGCTTTCTTT
TRBJ2-3,NA,TRBV7-3,few,15,CASSTGQTESDTQYF,TGTGCCAGCAGCACGGGACAAACGGAGTCAGATACGCAGTATTTT
TRBJ2-5,TRBD1,TRBV24-1,few,16,CATSDSGTEDVETQYF,TGTGCCACCAGTGATTCCGGGACAGAAGATGTGGAGACCCAGTACTTC
TRBJ2-1,NA,TRBV10-1,many,13,CASSVSSNNEQFF,TGCGCCAGCAGTGTCAGTAGCAACAATGAGCAGTTCTTC
TRBJ2-3,TRBD2,TRBV9,NA,17,CASSISGTSGSTDTQYF,TGTGCCAGCAGCATCTCCGGGACTAGCGGGAGCACAGATACGCAGTATTTT
TRBJ2-5,TRBD2,TRBV14,NA,14,CASSRLAGAETQYF,TGTGCCAGCAGCCGACTAGCGGGAGCTGAGACCCAGTACTTC
TRBJ2-2,TRBD2,TRBV5-1,many,16,CASSLVAGDGTGELFF,TGCGCCAGCAGCTTGGTGGCGGGGGACGGCACCGGGGAGCTGTTTTTT
TRBJ2-5,TRBD1,TRBV29-1,NA,14,CSVTPGQGASPQYF,TGCAGCGTTACTCCGGGACAGGGGGCGAGTCCCCAGTACTTC
TRBJ1-1,NA,TRBV4-1,many,18,CASSPTHSTVSSGTEAFF,TGCGCCAGCAGCCCGACCCACTCTACAGTCTCGAGTGGTACTGAAGCTTTCTTT
TRBJ1-4,TRBD1,TRBV9,many,16,CASSGGAGTGDEKLFF,TGTGCCAGCAGCGGGGGAGCCGGGACAGGGGATGAAAAACTGTTTTTT